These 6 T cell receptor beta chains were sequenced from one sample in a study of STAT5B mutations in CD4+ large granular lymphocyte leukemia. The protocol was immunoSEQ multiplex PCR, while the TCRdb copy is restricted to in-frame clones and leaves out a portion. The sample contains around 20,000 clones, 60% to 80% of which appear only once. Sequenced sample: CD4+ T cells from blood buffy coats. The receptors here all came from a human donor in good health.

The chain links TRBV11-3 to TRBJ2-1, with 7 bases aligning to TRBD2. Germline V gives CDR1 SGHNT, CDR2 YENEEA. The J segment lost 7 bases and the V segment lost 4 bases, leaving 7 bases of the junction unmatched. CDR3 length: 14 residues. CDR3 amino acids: CASSSRTGGNEQFF. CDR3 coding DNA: TGTGCCAGCAGCTCTAGGACCGGGGGGAATGAGCAGTTCTTC.

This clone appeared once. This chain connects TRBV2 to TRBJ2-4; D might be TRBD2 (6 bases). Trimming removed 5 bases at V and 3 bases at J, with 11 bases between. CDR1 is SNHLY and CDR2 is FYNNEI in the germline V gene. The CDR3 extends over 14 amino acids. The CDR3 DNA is TGTGCCAGCAGTACCGGGAGACTCAAAAACATTCAGTACTTC. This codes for CASSTGRLKNIQYF.

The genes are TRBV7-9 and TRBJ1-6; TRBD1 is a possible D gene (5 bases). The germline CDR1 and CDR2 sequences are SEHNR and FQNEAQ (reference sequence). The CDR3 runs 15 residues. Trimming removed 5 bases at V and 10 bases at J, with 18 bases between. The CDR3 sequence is CASSPPYREGSPLHF. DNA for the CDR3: TGTGCCAGCAGCCCCCCATACCGGGAGGGGTCACCCCTCCACTTT.

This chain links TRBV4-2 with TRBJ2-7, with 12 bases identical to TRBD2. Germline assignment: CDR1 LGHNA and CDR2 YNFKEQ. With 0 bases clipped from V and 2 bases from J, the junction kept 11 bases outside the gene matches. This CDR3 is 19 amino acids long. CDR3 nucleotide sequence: TGTGCCAGCAGCCAAGAAACTAGCGGGAGGCTCGTCCCTCCCTACGAGCAGTACTTC. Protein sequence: CASSQETSGRLVPPYEQYF.

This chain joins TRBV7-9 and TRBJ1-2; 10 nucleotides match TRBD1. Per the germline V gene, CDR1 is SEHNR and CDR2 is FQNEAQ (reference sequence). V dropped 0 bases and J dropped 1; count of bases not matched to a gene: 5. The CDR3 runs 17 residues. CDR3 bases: TGTGCCAGCAGCTTAGCGTACGGACAGGGGGATAACTATGGCTACACCTTC. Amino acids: CASSLAYGQGDNYGYTF.

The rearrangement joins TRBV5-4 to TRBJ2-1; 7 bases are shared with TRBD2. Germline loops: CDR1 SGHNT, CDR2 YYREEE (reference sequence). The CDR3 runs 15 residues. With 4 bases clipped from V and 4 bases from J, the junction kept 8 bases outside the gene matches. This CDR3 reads CASSPRGGSYNEQFF. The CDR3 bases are TGTGCCAGCAGCCCGAGGGGCGGGAGTTACAATGAGCAGTTCTTC.